This T cell receptor beta chain was sequenced for a study of blood T cell repertoires in COVID-19 (dated by TCRdb to about 2020). About the study as a whole: Collaborator samples came from the United States, Italy and Spain and covered acute and convalescent phases of COVID-19. A freely available public database, intended as a resource for researchers studying the immune response to SARS-CoV-2, is where the repertoires were released. Where HLA class I and class II types were available, the types were taken from metadata supplied by the sample provider, not from assay-based typing. The samples were drawn from two sources: the first 160 participants of the ongoing ImmuneRACE study, and 1,000 to 1,500 subjects contributed by 6 global collaborators. The dataset comprised deeply sampled blood TCRbeta repertoires from subjects exposed to, actively infected with, or recovered from COVID-19. Sample metadata almost always included a de-identified subject ID, COVID-19 status, age in years and sex. The prospective study material was composed of cDNA or gDNA derived from T cells, B-cell-depleted T cells, or PBMCs. The full study reports these points: How much clinical and demographic metadata was included differed by source and by participant, and the metadata was provided uncurated.

One collaborating source in Seattle enrolled patients while the patients were actively infected and followed the patients over time throughout the course of disease. Collaborating institutions collected whole blood in K2EDTA tubes following their own protocols. For TCRbeta analysis, collaborators shipped samples in one of three forms: frozen whole blood, isolated PBMCs, or DNA extracted from either of those sample types. For this clone: Its antigen has not been determined. Within one base of it there is no much larger clone, and no base qualities were kept.

At the junction V is shortened by 2 bases and J by 1 base; bases outside the gene matches: 14. From the cysteine through the phenylalanine, the CDR3 covers 18 amino acids. Kept here is only the CDR3 DNA, which spans 54 bases and is read in frame from base 1. TCRbeta CDR3 regions were amplified from genomic DNA using the immunoSEQ Assay, a bias-controlled multiplex PCR. The study's processing was this. Nucleated cell counts per sample were estimated from amplification of reference gene primers within the assay. To quantify the absolute abundance of each unique TCRbeta CDR3 rearrangement, sequence reads were collapsed and filtered. For each sample, productive Simpson clonality was calculated as the square root of Simpson's diversity index across productive rearrangements. TCRdb obtained this table from immuneACCESS and retained in-frame rearrangements with V and J assigned. These tables miss some clones; where compared with another copy, unresolved V genes account for less than half of the shortfall, and the remainder is unexplained. That table supplies the V and J calls and clone size; D and trimming were determined from the DNA. The sample table shows about 180,000 clones, and about three quarters are seen once. The ten largest clones represent roughly 10% of the sample.

This receptor was taken from a woman older than 75 with COVID-19, enrolled during active disease. The chain was built from TRBV23-1 and TRBJ2-7; 7 middle bases align to TRBD2. TRBV23-1 is an open reading frame whose function is uncertain. The specimen was peripheral blood. The CDR3 sequence is CASSQRGSGARRSYEQYF. DNA sequence: TGCGCCAGCAGTCAAAGAGGGAGCGGGGCCCGACGTTCCTACGAGCAGTACTTC.